This T cell receptor beta chain was documented in a study of cytomegalovirus exposure and HLA in healthy donors. Trimming cost V 5 bases and J 4 bases; bases outside gene matches: 5. The CDR3 extends over 16 amino acids. CDR1 is LNHDA and CDR2 is SQIVND in the germline V gene (reference sequence). The PCR contained 60 Vbeta and 13 Jbeta primers. TCRdb's table, derived via immunoSEQ multiplex PCR, lists solely in-frame clones and lacks some. The sample includes about 180,000 clones, approximately 81% seen only once; the top ten take roughly 2%. The J gene is TRBJ2-6, the V gene TRBV19; 10 bases line up with TRBD1. The source material was PBMCs. This TCR derives from a woman under 40 in good health and CMV-seronegative. CDR3 in amino acids: CASSSGQGRGANVLTF. In nucleotides, the CDR3 is TGTGCCAGTAGTTCGGGACAGGGGCGCGGGGCCAACGTCCTGACTTTC.